The text below deals with one T cell receptor beta chain. As for time point: peripheral blood 6 weeks after treatment start. The investigators introduced synthetic TCR analog templates into each PCR as spikes. Profiled with immunoSEQ multiplex PCR; TCRdb holds only in-frame clones, not every one. This sample yields 42,000 or so clones, of which around 80% are seen a single time; around 14% belongs to the top ten. The data were obtained in a study of PD-L1 blockade in urothelial cancer. For the study at large: Each blood sample yielded a median of around 150,000 T cells.

Germline V gives CDR1 ENHRY, CDR2 SYGVKD. This CDR3 comprises 15 residues. Trimming shortened V by 0 bases and J by 0 bases, and 3 bases separated the two germline ends. The chain couples TRBV10-3 to TRBJ1-6; D gene uncertain. The material sequenced was PBMCs, taken around atezolizumab (anti-PD-L1) treatment. The origin of this receptor is a man aged 55 to 70 with urothelial cancer. CDR3 loop: CAISESSSYNSPLHF. The CDR3 nucleotides read TGTGCCATCAGTGAGTCCAGCTCCTATAATTCACCCCTCCACTTT.